This T cell receptor (beta chain) was recorded in a study of blood T cell repertoires in COVID-19. About the study: The cDNA or gDNA used as material had been derived from T cells, B-cell-depleted T cells, or PBMCs.

Here immunoSEQ multiplex PCR was the method, and the copy in TCRdb shows in-frame clones only, minus some. Here the sample spans approximately 170,000 clones, roughly nine tenths being singletons. The V end was cut by 8 bases, the J end by 3 bases, with 14 bases between. From germline, CDR1 is MNHEY and CDR2 SVGAGI. This CDR3 has 15 amino acids. The receptor comes from a young man with acute or convalescent COVID-19. This chain connects TRBV6-5 to TRBJ1-6; D is perhaps TRBD1 (6 bases). The sample was peripheral blood. The CDR3, as DNA: TGTGCCAGCGTCCTGGGGACATACTATAATTCACCCCTCCACTTT. This translates into CASVLGTYYNSPLHF.